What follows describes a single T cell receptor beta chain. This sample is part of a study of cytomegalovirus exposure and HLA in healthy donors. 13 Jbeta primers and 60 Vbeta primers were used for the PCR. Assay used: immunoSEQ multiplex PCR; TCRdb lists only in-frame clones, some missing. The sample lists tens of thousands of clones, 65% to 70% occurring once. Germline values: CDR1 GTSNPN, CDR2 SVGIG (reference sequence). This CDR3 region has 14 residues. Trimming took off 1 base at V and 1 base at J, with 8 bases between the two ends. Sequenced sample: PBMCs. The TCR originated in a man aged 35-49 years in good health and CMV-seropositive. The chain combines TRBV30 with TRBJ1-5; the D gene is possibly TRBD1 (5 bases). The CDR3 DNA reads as TGTGCCTGGAGTGGGCAGGGAAGCAATCAGCCCCAGCATTTT. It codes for CAWSGQGSNQPQHF.